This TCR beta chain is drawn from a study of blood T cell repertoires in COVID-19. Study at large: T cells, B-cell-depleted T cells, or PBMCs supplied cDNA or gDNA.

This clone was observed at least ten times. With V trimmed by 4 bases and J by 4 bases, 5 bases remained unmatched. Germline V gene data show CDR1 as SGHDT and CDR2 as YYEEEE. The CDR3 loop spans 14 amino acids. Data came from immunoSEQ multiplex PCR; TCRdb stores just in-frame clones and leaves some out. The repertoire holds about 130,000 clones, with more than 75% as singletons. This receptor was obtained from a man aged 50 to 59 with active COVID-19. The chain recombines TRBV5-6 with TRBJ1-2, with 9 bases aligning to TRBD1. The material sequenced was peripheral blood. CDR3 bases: TGTGCCAGCAGCCGGGACAGGGTGGTCTATGGCTACACCTTC. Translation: CASSRDRVVYGYTF.